A single sample is the source of the 4 T cell receptor beta chains below, sequenced in a study of T cell changes during pregnancy in multiple sclerosis. Repertoires were generated with immunoSEQ multiplex PCR, while TCRdb's copy carries only in-frame clones and drops some. The repertoire includes roughly 110,000 clones, roughly 92% of them detected once, and 1.5% sits in the top ten. The material sequenced was peripheral blood, taken in the third trimester of pregnancy. The receptors here all came from a female donor with multiple sclerosis, enrolled in a pregnancy study.

V is TRBV10-3 and J is TRBJ2-1; 8 bases are shared with TRBD2. Germline assignment: CDR1 ENHRY and CDR2 SYGVKD. The CDR3 is 16 residues long. The trim removed 3 bases at V and 7 bases at J, leaving 11 bases unmatched. The CDR3 loop is CAISEGVLAEGNEQFF. The CDR3 nucleotides are TGTGCCATCAGTGAAGGGGTACTAGCGGAGGGAAATGAGCAGTTCTTC.

The rearrangement joins TRBV11-3 to TRBJ2-1; D is perhaps TRBD1 (6 bases). The CDR3 sequence is 13 residues long. Germline lookup yields CDR1 SGHNT and CDR2 YENEEA. V dropped 0 bases and J dropped 10 bases, with 10 bases sitting between them. CDR3 region: CASSLDHRDEQFF. The CDR3, as DNA: TGTGCCAGCAGCTTAGACCACAGGGACGAGCAGTTCTTC.

The chain is built from TRBV7-6 and TRBJ2-4, with TRBD2 identical over 10 bases. The V gene end was trimmed by 1 base and the J gene end by 7 bases; junction bases not matched to a gene: 4. Germline V gene sequence: CDR1 SGHVS, CDR2 FNYEAQ. This CDR3 has 15 amino acids. The CDR3 coding sequence is TGTGCCAGCAGCTTAGATCCTAGCGGGGGTAACATTCAGTACTTC. It yields the protein CASSLDPSGGNIQYF.

The V gene is TRBV7-2, the J gene TRBJ1-1; D possibly corresponds to TRBD1 (5 bases). Trimming pared 5 bases from V and 6 bases from J, leaving 16 bases between. The CDR3 consists of 14 residues. CDR1 is SGHTA and CDR2 is FQGNSA in the germline V gene. CDR3 coding DNA: TGTGCCAGCAGCCGCCCAGGGACTTCCGCTGAAGCTTTCTTT. It codes for CASSRPGTSAEAFF.